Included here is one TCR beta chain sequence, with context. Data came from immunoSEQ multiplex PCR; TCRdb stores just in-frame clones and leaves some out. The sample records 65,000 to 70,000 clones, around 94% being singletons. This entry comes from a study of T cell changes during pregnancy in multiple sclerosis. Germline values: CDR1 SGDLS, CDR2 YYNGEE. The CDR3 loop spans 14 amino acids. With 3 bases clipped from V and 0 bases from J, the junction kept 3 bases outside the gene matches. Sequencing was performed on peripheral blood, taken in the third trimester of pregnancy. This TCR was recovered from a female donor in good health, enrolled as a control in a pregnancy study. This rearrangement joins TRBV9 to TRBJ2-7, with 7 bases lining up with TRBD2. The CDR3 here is CASSAGLNSYEQYF. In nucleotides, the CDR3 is TGTGCCAGCAGCGCGGGACTAAACTCCTACGAGCAGTACTTC.